The 6 T cell receptor beta chains below were found in one sample sequenced in a study of T-cell reconstitution after alpha-beta-depleted transplantation in children. Preparing the TCRbeta library involved the use of unique molecular identifiers. TCRdb analysed the PCR reads with MiXCR anew, one entry per CDR3 protein. In the table there are 200,000 to 300,000 distinct CDR3 sequences, roughly a quarter of which are singletons. The sequences come from PBMCs, mostly from graft donor cells, collected 360 days after TCRalphabeta/CD19-depleted stem cell transplant. The receptors come from a female patient between 2 and 15 years old who had a stem cell transplant for congenital amegakaryocytic thrombocytopenia, so the T cells may come from the graft donor.

This clonotype was seen a few times. This chain connects TRBV6-6 to TRBJ2-7; possibly TRBD1 or TRBD2 for D (5 bases each). Germline assignment: CDR1 MNHNY and CDR2 SVGAGI (reference sequence). The CDR3 extends over 12 amino acids. Trimming stripped 6 bases from V and 2 bases from J, with 8 bases between. The CDR3 region is CASRPGPYEQYF. The CDR3 DNA is TGTGCCAGCAGACCGGGGCCCTACGAGCAGTACTTC.

A single count supports this clonotype. The chain carries TRBV6-2 or TRBV6-3 and TRBJ2-1; 7 nucleotides line up with TRBD2. Germline assignment: CDR1 MNHEY and CDR2 SVGEGT. Germline trimming cut 6 bases from V and 6 bases from J; bases unmatched to any gene: 11. This CDR3 has 15 amino acids. The CDR3 here is CASRATGTILNEQFF. DNA of the CDR3: TGTGCCAGCAGAGCCACCGGGACTATACTCAATGAGCAGTTCTTC.

The chain has TRBV29-1 and TRBJ1-2, with TRBD1 as a possible D gene (5 bases). V was clipped by 7 bases and J by 7 bases, with 22 bases between them. Germline V gene data show CDR1 as SQVTM and CDR2 as ANQGSEA. This CDR3 is built from 14 residues. The chain's CDR3 is CSAPTQTGRGGYTF. The CDR3 DNA sequence: TGCAGCGCCCCGACGCAGACGGGACGGGGTGGCTACACCTTC.

The rearrangement uses TRBV27 and TRBJ2-1; D is perhaps TRBD2 (6 bases). Germline loops: CDR1 MNHEY, CDR2 SMNVEV (reference sequence). This CDR3 is built from 15 residues. V lost 2 bases, J lost 3 bases, and 11 bases lay in between. The DNA of the CDR3 is TGTGCCAGCAGTTTAGACGGGAGCATCTACAATGAGCAGTTCTTC. Protein sequence: CASSLDGSIYNEQFF.

V and J are TRBV24-1 and TRBJ2-5; D uncertain. V was clipped by 1 base and J by 2 bases, with 13 bases between them. CDR1 is KGHDR, CDR2 SFDVKD, per germline. The CDR3 consists of 16 residues. This CDR3 reads CATSDFDEPKQETQYF. CDR3 DNA: TGTGCCACCAGTGATTTCGACGAACCGAAGCAAGAGACCCAGTACTTC.

The gene calls are TRBV7-2 and TRBJ2-7, with D perhaps matching TRBD2 (5 bases). The CDR3 runs 14 residues. The V gene lost 2 bases and the J gene lost 7 bases, with 15 bases spanning the gap. CDR1 and CDR2 (germline): SGHTA, FQGNSA. CDR3 residues: CASSLTTRGTEQYF. The CDR3 DNA reads as TGTGCCAGCAGCTTAACAACCCGGGGTACGGAGCAGTACTTC. The entire variable domain, with the rest obtained from reference TRBV7-2 and TRBJ2-7, is as follows: GAGVSQSPSNKVTEKGKDVELRCDPISGHTALYWYRQSLGQGLEFLIYFQGNSAPDKSGLPSDRFSAERTGGSVSTLTIQRTQQEDSAVYLCASSLTTRGTEQYFGPGTRLTVT.